Below, 11 T cell receptor beta chains from the same sample are listed, as sequenced in a study of cytomegalovirus exposure and HLA in healthy donors (dated by TCRdb to 2015 to 2018). Receptor libraries were prepared by the immunoSEQ multiplex PCR assay. For the multiplex PCR, a mixture combining 60 forward primers for TCR Vbeta segments and 13 reverse primers for TCR Jbeta segments was used. TCRdb stores this immuneACCESS table with in-frame sequences only. Part of the clones is absent; in the studies checked, under half of the shortfall reflects unresolved V genes, and no reason is known for the rest. The table kept for this sample lists fewer than 45,000 clones. The ten largest account for approximately 2% of the sample. Sequenced: PBMCs. The receptors come from a woman aged 25 to 45 in good health and CMV-seronegative.

The chain couples TRBV6-5 to TRBJ1-4; TRBD1 might be the D (6 bases). CDR1 is MNHEY and CDR2 is SVGAGI in the germline V gene. V shed 2 bases and J shed 8 bases, with 12 bases lying between them. The CDR3 covers 14 residues. CDR3 in DNA: TGTGCCAGCAGTTACCAGGGGCCGGGAGAAAAACTGTTTTTT. Protein product: CASSYQGPGEKLFF.

This CDR3 reads CASSLPGTEAFF. Written as DNA, the CDR3 is TGTGCCAGCAGCTTGCCCGGCACTGAAGCTTTCTTT. The chain has TRBV27 and TRBJ1-1; unclear D gene. Germline assignment: CDR1 MNHEY and CDR2 SMNVEV (reference sequence). The CDR3 consists of 12 residues. V gave up 6 bases and J gave up 4 bases, with 9 bases separating them.

The chain has TRBV18 and TRBJ2-1; 14 nucleotides agree with TRBD2. Trimming cost V 4 bases and J 8 bases; bases outside gene matches: 10. CDR3 size: 17 residues. Germline V CDR1 and CDR2: KGHSH, LQKENI. CDR3 loop: CASSRGTSGSIRDEQFF. The CDR3 nucleotides are TGTGCCAGCTCACGAGGGACTAGCGGGAGCATTAGAGATGAGCAGTTCTTC.

The chain has TRBV6-5 and TRBJ2-6; D is perhaps TRBD1 (6 bases). The germline V gene encodes CDR1 MNHEY and CDR2 SVGAGI. The CDR3 totals 15 residues. The germline V and J ends were trimmed by 4 bases and 4 bases, with 11 bases remaining between them. CDR3 sequence reads: CASSSGVSGANVLTF. DNA for the CDR3: TGTGCCAGCAGTTCAGGGGTTTCCGGGGCCAACGTCCTGACTTTC.

The rearrangement links TRBV18 to TRBJ2-7; TRBD2 matches 10 bases. From germline, CDR1 is KGHSH and CDR2 LQKENI. Trimming removed 3 bases from V and 3 bases from J; junction bases left unmatched: 11. CDR3 size: 17 residues. CDR3 nucleotide sequence: TGTGCCAGCTCACCGGGAGCTAGCGGGAGACGGTTCTACGAGCAGTACTTC. Translating gives CASSPGASGRRFYEQYF.

This chain joins TRBV5-1 and TRBJ1-1; D call uncertain. V dropped 0 bases and J dropped 5 bases, with 8 bases sitting between them. CDR1 and CDR2 from the germline V gene are SGHRS and YFSETQ. The CDR3 spans 13 residues. CDR3 sequence (DNA): TGCGCCAGCAGCTTGGGGGGAGGAACTGAAGCTTTCTTT. Protein: CASSLGGGTEAFF.

V usage is TRBV4-3 and J usage is TRBJ2-3, with TRBD1 identical over 12 bases. Germline lookup yields CDR1 LGHNA and CDR2 YSLEER. V was clipped by 2 bases and J by 6 bases; unmatched bases: 6. This CDR3 region has 16 residues. The CDR3, as DNA: TGCGCCAGCAGCCAACTGGGACAGGGGGCAATGGATACGCAGTATTTT. Protein: CASSQLGQGAMDTQYF.

The rearrangement links TRBV7-3 to TRBJ2-7; D is unclear. This CDR3 is 14 amino acids long. Germline V gene data show CDR1 as SGHTA and CDR2 as FQGTGA. The V end lost 2 bases, the J end lost 2 bases, and 10 bases lay between the germline ends. The CDR3, as DNA: TGTGCCAGCAGCTTAGGGCAGGCGCCCTACGAGCAGTACTTC. This gives the protein CASSLGQAPYEQYF. The complete variable domain, with remaining parts taken from reference TRBV7-3 and TRBJ2-7, reads GAGVSQTPSNKVTEKGKYVELRCDPISGHTALYWYRQSLGQGPEFLIYFQGTGAADDSGLPNDRFFAVRPEGSVSTLKIQRTERGDSAVYLCASSLGQAPYEQYFGPGTRLTVT.

The chain has TRBV13 and TRBJ2-7; D is perhaps TRBD2 (6 bases). The CDR3 length is 13 residues. V lost 4 bases and J 0 bases, leaving 7 bases between the germline ends. Germline CDR1 is PRHDT and CDR2 is FYEKMQ (reference sequence). The CDR3, as DNA: TGTGCCAGCAGCTCGGAGGGCTCCTACGAGCAGTACTTC. Its translation is CASSSEGSYEQYF. The variable domain in full, completed from reference TRBV13 and TRBJ2-7, reads AAGVIQSPRHLIKEKRETATLKCYPIPRHDTVYWYQQGPGQDPQFLISFYEKMQSDKGSIPDRFSAQQFSDYHSELNMSSLELGDSALYFCASSSEGSYEQYFGPGTRLTVT.

The chain uses TRBV4-3 and TRBJ1-5, with D uncertain. CDR1 and CDR2 (germline): LGHNA, YSLEER. This CDR3 has 14 amino acids. The germline V and J ends were trimmed by 1 base and 5 bases, with 9 bases remaining between them. CDR3 nucleotides: TGCGCCAGCAGCCAAGTCAGAGGTGATCAGCCCCAGCATTTT. Protein: CASSQVRGDQPQHF.

V is TRBV6-5 and J is TRBJ1-1; D gene uncertain. Per germline, CDR1 MNHEY and CDR2 SVGAGI. This CDR3 is 14 amino acids long. Trimming took 2 bases from V and 1 from J, leaving 8 bases between them. As DNA, the CDR3 is TGTGCCAGCAGTTACGTCTCAGGGAACACTGAAGCTTTCTTT. Its protein is CASSYVSGNTEAFF.